The clone carrying this TCR beta chain appeared once. Germline V gives CDR1 MNHEY, CDR2 SVGAGI. The CDR3 is 13 residues long. The germline V and J ends were trimmed by 6 bases and 4 bases, with 12 bases remaining between them. The protocol was immunoSEQ multiplex PCR, while the TCRdb copy is restricted to in-frame clones and leaves out a portion. The top ten clones hold around 1.7% of a sample with 550,000 to 700,000 clones, less than 80% of them seen once. The data stem from a study of shared clonotypes between healthy human individuals. This sequence originates from a woman aged 25 to 45 in good health. This chain links TRBV6-5 with TRBJ1-1; D ambiguous. The specimen sequenced was memory CD4+ T cells sorted from blood. Subset meaning: CD45RA-negative fraction. This CDR3 is CASRSGVGTEAFF. CDR3 nucleotide sequence: TGTGCCAGCAGATCCGGAGTAGGCACTGAAGCTTTCTTT.